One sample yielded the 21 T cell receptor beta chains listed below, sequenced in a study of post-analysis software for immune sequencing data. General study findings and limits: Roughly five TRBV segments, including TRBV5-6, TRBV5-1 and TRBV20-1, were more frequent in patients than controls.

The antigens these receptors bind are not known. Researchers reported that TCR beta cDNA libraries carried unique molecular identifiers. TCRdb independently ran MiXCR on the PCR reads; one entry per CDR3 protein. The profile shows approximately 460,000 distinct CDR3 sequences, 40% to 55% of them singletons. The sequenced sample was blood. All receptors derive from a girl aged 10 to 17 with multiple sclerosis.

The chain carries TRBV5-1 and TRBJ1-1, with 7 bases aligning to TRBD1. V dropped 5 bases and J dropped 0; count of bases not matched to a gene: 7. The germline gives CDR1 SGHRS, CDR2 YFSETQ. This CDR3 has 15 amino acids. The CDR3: CASRTGTVVNTEAFF. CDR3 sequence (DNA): TGCGCCAGCAGGACAGGGACGGTAGTGAACACTGAAGCTTTCTTT. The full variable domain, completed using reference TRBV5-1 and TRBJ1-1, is KAGVTQTPRYLIKTRGQQVTLSCSPISGHRSVSWYQQTPGQGLQFLFEYFSETQRNKGNFPGRFSGRQFSNSRSEMNVSTLELGDSALYLCASRTGTVVNTEAFFGQGTRLTVV.

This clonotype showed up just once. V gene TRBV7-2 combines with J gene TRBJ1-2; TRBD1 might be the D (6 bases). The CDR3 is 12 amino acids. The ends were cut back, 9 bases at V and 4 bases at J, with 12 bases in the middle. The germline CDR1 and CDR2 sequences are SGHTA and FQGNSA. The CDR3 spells CARPTGAYGYTF. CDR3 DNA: TGTGCCAGACCGACAGGAGCCTATGGCTACACCTTC.

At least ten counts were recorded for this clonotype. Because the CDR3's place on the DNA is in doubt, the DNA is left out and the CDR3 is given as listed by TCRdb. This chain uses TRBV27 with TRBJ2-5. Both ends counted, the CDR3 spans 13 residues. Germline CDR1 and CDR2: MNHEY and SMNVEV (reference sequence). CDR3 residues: CASSTSYQETQYF.

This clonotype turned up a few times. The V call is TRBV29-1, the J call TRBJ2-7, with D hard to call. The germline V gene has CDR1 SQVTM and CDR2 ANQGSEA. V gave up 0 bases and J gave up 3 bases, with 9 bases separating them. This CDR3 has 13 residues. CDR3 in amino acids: CSVEDSGGYEQYF. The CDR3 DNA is TGCAGCGTTGAAGATTCCGGCGGCTACGAGCAGTACTTC.

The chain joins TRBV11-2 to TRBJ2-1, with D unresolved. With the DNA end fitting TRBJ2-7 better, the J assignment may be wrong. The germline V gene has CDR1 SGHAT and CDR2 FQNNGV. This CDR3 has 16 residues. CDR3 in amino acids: CASSPPDGSSYNEQYF. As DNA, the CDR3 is TGTGCCAGCAGCCCCCCGGACGGAAGCTCCTACAATGAGCAGTACTTC.

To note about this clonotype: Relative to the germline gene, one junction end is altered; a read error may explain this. CDR3 nucleotide sequence: TGTACCAGCAGCTTGGGAGGAGACCAGGCGACCCAGTACTTC. Its protein product is CTSSLGGDQATQYF. The chain is built from TRBV7-3 and TRBJ2-7; D may be TRBD2 (6 bases). Near its end, the DNA agrees better with TRBJ2-5, so the J call may be wrong. Germline CDR1 and CDR2: SGHTA and FQGTGA. The CDR3 consists of 14 residues.

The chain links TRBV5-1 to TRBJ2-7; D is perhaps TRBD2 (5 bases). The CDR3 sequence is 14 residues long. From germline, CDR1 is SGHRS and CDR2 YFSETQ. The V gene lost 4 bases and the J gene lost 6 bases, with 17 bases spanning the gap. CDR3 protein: CASSALADLGEQYF. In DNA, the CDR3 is TGCGCCAGCAGCGCTCTAGCAGACCTCGGCGAGCAGTACTTC.

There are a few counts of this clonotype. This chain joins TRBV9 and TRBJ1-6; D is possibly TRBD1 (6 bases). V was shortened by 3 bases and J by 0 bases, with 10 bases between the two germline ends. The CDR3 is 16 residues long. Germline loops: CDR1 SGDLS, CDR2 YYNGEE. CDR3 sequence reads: CASSETGSSYNSPLHF. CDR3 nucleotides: TGTGCCAGCAGCGAAACAGGGAGCTCCTATAATTCACCCCTCCACTTT.

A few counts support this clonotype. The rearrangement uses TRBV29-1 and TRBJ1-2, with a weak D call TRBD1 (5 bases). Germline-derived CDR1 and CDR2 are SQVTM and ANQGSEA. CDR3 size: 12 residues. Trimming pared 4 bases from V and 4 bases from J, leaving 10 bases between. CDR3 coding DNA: TGCAGCGTTGGCACAGGCTTCTATGGCTACACCTTC. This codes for CSVGTGFYGYTF.

Here the CDR3 DNA reads TGTGCCAGCAGCTTGAACTATCAAAACAATGAGCAGTTCTTC. Translating gives CASSLNYQNNEQFF. This chain joins TRBV11-2 and TRBJ2-1; D not resolved. Deletions cut 3 bases from V and 5 bases from J, with 11 bases between. CDR1 and CDR2 (germline): SGHAT, FQNNGV. CDR3 length: 14 residues.

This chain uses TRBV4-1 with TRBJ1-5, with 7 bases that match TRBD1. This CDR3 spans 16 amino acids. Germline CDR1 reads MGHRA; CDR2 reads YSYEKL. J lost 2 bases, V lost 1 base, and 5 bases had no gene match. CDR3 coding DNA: TGCGCCAGCAGCCAAGTGACAGGGTCGGGCAATCAGCCCCAGCATTTT. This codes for CASSQVTGSGNQPQHF.

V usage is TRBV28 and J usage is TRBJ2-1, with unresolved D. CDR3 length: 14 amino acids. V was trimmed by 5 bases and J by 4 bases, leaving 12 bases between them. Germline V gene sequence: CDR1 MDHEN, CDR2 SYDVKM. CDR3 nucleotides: TGTGCCAGCAGTCCTTCCCCAGTATACAATGAGCAGTTCTTC. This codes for CASSPSPVYNEQFF. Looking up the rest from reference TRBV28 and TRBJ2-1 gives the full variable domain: DVKVTQSSRYLVKRTGEKVFLECVQDMDHENMFWYRQDPGLGLRLIYFSYDVKMKEKGDIPEGYSVSREKKERFSLILESASTNQTSMYLCASSPSPVYNEQFFGPGTRLTVL.

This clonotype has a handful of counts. CDR3 loop: CASQAGGWQETQYF. Here the CDR3 DNA reads TGTGCCAGCCAAGCGGGGGGGTGGCAAGAGACCCAGTACTTC. The rearrangement links TRBV27 to TRBJ2-5; TRBD2 agrees at 10 bases. The junction had 5 bases not matched to a gene; V was cut back by 8 bases and J by 2 bases. From germline, CDR1 is MNHEY and CDR2 SMNVEV (reference sequence). The CDR3 has 14 amino acids.

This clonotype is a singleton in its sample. The CDR3 sequence is CASSLSSSGETQYF. For the CDR3, the DNA is TGTGCCAGCAGCTTAAGTTCTTCGGGGGAGACCCAGTACTTC. The chain carries TRBV7-3 and TRBJ2-5, with D maybe TRBD2 (5 bases). The germline gives CDR1 SGHTA, CDR2 FQGTGA. Trimming pared 1 base from V and 5 bases from J, leaving 11 bases between. The CDR3 sequence is 14 residues long.

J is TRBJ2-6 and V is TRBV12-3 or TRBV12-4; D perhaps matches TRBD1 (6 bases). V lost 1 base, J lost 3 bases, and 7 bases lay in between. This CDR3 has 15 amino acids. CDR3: CASSLGGLGANVLTF. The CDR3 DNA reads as TGTGCCAGCAGTTTAGGGGGGCTTGGGGCCAACGTCCTGACTTTC.

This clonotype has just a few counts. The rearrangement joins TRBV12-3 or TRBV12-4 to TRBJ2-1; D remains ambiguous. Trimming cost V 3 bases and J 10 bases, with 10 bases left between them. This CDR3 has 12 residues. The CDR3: CASSLVPAEQFF. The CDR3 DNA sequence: TGTGCCAGCAGTTTGGTACCAGCAGAGCAGTTCTTC.

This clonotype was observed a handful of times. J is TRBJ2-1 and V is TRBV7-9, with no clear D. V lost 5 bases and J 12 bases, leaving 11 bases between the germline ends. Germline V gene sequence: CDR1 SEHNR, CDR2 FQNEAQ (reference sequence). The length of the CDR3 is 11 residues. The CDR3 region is CASSPSGVQFF. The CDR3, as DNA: TGTGCCAGCAGCCCCAGTGGGGTGCAGTTCTTC.

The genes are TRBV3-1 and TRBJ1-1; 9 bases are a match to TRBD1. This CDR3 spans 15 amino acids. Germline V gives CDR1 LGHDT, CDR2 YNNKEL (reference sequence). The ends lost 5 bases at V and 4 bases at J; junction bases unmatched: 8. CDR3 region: CASSIRTGVVTEAFF. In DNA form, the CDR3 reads TGTGCCAGCAGCATTCGGACAGGGGTGGTCACTGAAGCTTTCTTT. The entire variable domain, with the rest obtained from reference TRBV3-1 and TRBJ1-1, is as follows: DTAVSQTPKYLVTQMGNDKSIKCEQNLGHDTMYWYKQDSKKFLKIMFSYNNKELIINETVPNRFSPKSPDKAHLNLHINSLELGDSAVYFCASSIRTGVVTEAFFGQGTRLTVV.

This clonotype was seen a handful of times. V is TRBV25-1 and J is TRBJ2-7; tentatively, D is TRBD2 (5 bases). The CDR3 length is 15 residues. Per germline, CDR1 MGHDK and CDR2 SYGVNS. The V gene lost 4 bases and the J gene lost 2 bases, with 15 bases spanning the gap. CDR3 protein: CASSGRGRGTYEQYF. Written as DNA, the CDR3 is TGTGCCAGCAGTGGAAGAGGCCGGGGTACCTACGAGCAGTACTTC.

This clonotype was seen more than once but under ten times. The chain's CDR3 is CASSFLAGNNEQFF. CDR3 DNA sequence: TGTGCCAGCAGTTTTCTAGCGGGTAACAATGAGCAGTTCTTC. The chain joins TRBV27 to TRBJ2-1, with 8 nucleotides matching TRBD2. The CDR3 spans 14 residues. Germline V gene lookup returns CDR1 MNHEY and CDR2 SMNVEV (reference sequence). V gave up 3 bases and J gave up 5 bases; unmatched junction bases: 3.

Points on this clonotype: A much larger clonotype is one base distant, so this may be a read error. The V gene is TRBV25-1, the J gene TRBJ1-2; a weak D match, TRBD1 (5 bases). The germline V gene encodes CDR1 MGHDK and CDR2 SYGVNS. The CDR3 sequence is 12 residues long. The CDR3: CTSRRDSYGYTF. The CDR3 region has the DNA TGTACCAGCAGGCGAGACAGCTATGGCTACACCTTC.